This T cell receptor (beta chain) was captured in a study of T cells in Graves' hyperthyroidism and ophthalmopathy. Germline loops: CDR1 SGDLS, CDR2 YYNGEE. This CDR3 is 13 amino acids long. V lost 3 bases to trimming and J lost 6 bases, with 12 bases between them. Regions amplified from RNA transcripts were the TCR beta CDR3 regions. A first-round RT-PCR of the TCR CDR3 used the HTBI primer set. One entry per CDR3 protein, called by TCRdb with MiXCR from the multiplex PCR reads. This sample has around 600,000 distinct CDR3 sequences; 45% occur once, and the top ten carry roughly 6.5%. This clonotype was seen at least ten times.

The clonotype was recovered from an adult man with Graves' disease, either hyperthyroidism or ophthalmopathy (not recorded which). Source material: peripheral blood or thyroid tissue (not recorded which). The chain has TRBV9 and TRBJ1-2; maybe TRBD1 (5 bases). CDR3 protein: CASSASRTNGYTF. The CDR3 DNA follows: TGTGCCAGCAGCGCCTCGAGGACAAATGGCTACACCTTC.